This TCR beta chain was recovered during a study of cytomegalovirus exposure and HLA in healthy donors. General study results and limits: Later analysis demonstrated an association between a missense DCLRE1C variant and TCR beta V- and J-gene trimming. As was reported, the classifier diagnosed cytomegalovirus status with high specificity and sensitivity.

In this sample, this clone turned up a few times. Its antigen is unidentified. Amplification used 60 Vbeta primers and 13 Jbeta primers. Here immunoSEQ multiplex PCR was the method, and the copy in TCRdb shows in-frame clones only, minus some. The table records around 150,000 clones, 60% to 80% of them present only once. Germline CDR1 and CDR2: MGHRA and YSYEKL. With 4 bases clipped from V and 0 bases from J, the junction kept 5 bases outside the gene matches. This CDR3 has 17 residues. Sequencing input: PBMCs. The clonotype comes from a man between 18 and 29 years old in good health and CMV-seropositive. The genes are TRBV4-1 and TRBJ2-2; 10 bases align to TRBD1. CDR3 residues: CASSPRGQGANTGELFF. The CDR3 coding sequence is TGCGCCAGCAGCCCCCGAGGACAGGGGGCGAACACCGGGGAGCTGTTTTTT.